Detailed here is one TCR beta chain. Its target is not known. This sample is drawn from a study of beta chain features in type 1 diabetes. Overall study: No patient-donor differences in age, gender, total cells or subset yield.

Germline loops: CDR1 MNHNS, CDR2 SASEGT. V lost 10 bases and J lost 0; bases outside the gene matches: 7. The CDR3 sequence is 14 residues long. Investigators reverse transcribed all isolated RNA, so they sequenced expressed TCRB transcripts. Assay: immunoSEQ multiplex PCR; the TCRdb copy retains only in-frame clones and omits some. The repertoire has about 320,000 clones, 11% to 15% of them found once; the top ten carry about 6.6%. General observations from the study: Whether HLA type affects TCRB rearrangement stayed undetermined in the present work.

Material: central memory CD4+ T cells from blood. The origin of this receptor is a man aged 25-45 years in good health. The V call is TRBV6-1, the J call TRBJ2-7; 9 bases are shared with TRBD2. The CDR3 DNA follows: TGTGCCACTCATGCGGGGGGGAGCTCCTACGAGCAGTACTTC. Amino acids: CATHAGGSSYEQYF.